The rows below give T cell receptor beta chains drawn from one sample of a study of T cells in Graves' hyperthyroidism and ophthalmopathy. Each CDR3 protein is one row after TCRdb ran MiXCR on the multiplex PCR reads. The data show roughly 250,000 distinct CDR3 sequences, with about a sixth seen just once and about 29% held by the top ten. The sample was blood. Every receptor here comes from a woman between 18 and 30 years old with Graves' ophthalmopathy. Both conserved end residues are trimmed from each CDR3.

v_gene: TRBV6-1; len: 14; CDR3aa: ASSPSGQGVFYEQY
v_gene: TRBV7-9; len: 12; CDR3aa: ASSLPTVGNTIY
v_gene: TRBV4-1; len: 18; CDR3aa: ASSLIWLGEGLGSLGELF
v_gene: TRBV18; len: 14; CDR3aa: ASSPISGSGGQPQH
v_gene: TRBV7-9; len: 11; CDR3aa: ASRQTGGTEAF
v_gene: TRBV30; len: 11; CDR3aa: AWRRASYNEQF
v_gene: TRBV5-1; len: 15; CDR3aa: ASSLVGQGAANEKLF
v_gene: TRBV10-1; len: 13; CDR3aa: ASSEGGGRADTQY
v_gene: TRBV27; len: 12; CDR3aa: ASSLYDSSTEAF
v_gene: TRBV28; len: 13; CDR3aa: ASSLSSGGFDTQY
v_gene: TRBV9; len: 15; CDR3aa: ASSLRGDQDRAYEQY